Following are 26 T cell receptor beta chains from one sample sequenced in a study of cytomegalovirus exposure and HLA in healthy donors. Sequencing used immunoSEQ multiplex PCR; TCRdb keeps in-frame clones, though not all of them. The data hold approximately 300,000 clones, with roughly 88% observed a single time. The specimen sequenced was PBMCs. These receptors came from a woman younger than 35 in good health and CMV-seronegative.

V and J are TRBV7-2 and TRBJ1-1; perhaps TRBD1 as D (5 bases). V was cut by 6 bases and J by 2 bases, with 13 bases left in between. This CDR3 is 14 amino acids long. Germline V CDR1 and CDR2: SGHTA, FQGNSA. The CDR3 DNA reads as TGTGCCAGCAGGCGGGGGACGGGAAACACTGAAGCTTTCTTT. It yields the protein CASRRGTGNTEAFF.

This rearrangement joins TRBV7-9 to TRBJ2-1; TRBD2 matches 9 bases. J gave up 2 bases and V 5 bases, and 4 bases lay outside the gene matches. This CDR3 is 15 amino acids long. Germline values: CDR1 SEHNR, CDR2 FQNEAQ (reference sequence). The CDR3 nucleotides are TGTGCCAGCAGCCTTAGCGGGGGAGCCTACAATGAGCAGTTCTTC. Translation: CASSLSGGAYNEQFF.

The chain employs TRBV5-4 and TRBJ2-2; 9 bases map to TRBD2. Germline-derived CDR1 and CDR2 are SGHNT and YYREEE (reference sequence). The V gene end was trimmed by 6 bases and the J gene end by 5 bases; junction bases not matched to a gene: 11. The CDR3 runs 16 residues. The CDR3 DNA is TGTGCCAGCACGCATCTTAGCGGGAGTGTGACCGGGGAGCTGTTTTTT. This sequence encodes CASTHLSGSVTGELFF.

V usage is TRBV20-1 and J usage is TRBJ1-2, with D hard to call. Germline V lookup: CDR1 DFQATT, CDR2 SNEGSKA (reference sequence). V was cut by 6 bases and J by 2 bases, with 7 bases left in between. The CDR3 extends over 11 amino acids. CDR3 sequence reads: CSAAGNYGYTF. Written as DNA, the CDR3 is TGCAGTGCGGCGGGGAACTATGGCTACACCTTC.

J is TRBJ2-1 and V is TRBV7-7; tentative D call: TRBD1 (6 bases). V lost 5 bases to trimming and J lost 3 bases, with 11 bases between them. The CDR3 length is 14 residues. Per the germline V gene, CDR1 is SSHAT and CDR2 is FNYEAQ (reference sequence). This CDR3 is CASSPGTHYNEQFF. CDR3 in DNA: TGTGCCAGCAGCCCCGGGACACACTACAATGAGCAGTTCTTC. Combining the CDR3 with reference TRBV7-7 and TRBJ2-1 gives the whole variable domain GAGVSQSPRYKVTKRGQDVTLRCDPISSHATLYWYQQALGQGPEFLTYFNYEAQPDKSGLPSDRFSAERPEGSISTLTIQRTEQRDSAMYRCASSPGTHYNEQFFGPGTRLTVL.

The CDR3 spells CASSFGRGDRAEQYF. The CDR3 nucleotides read TGTGCCAGCAGTTTCGGCAGGGGGGATAGGGCCGAGCAGTACTTC. V gene TRBV28 combines with J gene TRBJ2-7; a weak D match, TRBD1 (7 bases). The CDR3 covers 15 residues. V lost 3 bases, J lost 6 bases, and 18 bases lay in between. Germline values: CDR1 MDHEN, CDR2 SYDVKM.

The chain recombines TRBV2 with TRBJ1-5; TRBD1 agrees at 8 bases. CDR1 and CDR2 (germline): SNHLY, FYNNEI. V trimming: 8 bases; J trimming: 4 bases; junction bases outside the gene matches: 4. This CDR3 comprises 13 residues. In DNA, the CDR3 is TGTGCCAGCTCCGGGACAGGAAATCAGCCCCAGCATTTT. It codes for CASSGTGNQPQHF.

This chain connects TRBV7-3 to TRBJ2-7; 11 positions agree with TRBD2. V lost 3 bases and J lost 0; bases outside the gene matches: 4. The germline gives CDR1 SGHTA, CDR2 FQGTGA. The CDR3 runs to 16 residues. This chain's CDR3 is CASSFETSGSSYEQYF. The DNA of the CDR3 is TGTGCCAGCAGCTTTGAAACTAGCGGGAGCTCCTACGAGCAGTACTTC.

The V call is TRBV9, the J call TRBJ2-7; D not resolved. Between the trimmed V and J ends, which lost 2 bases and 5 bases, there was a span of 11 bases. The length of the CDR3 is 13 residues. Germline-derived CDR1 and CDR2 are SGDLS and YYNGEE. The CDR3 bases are TGTGCCAGCAGCGTTGGGCCGGCTGACGAGCAGTACTTC. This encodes CASSVGPADEQYF.

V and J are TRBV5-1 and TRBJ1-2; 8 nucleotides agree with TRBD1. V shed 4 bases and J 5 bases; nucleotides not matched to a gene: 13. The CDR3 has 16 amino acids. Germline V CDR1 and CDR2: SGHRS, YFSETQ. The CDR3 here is CASSHETGDARYGYTF. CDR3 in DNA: TGCGCCAGCAGCCATGAGACAGGGGACGCACGGTATGGCTACACCTTC.

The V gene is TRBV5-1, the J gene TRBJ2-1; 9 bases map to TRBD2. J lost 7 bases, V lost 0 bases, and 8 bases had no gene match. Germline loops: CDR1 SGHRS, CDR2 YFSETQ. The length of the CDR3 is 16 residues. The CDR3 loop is CASSLGPSGAGNEQFF. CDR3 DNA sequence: TGCGCCAGCAGCTTGGGCCCTAGCGGGGCGGGGAATGAGCAGTTCTTC.

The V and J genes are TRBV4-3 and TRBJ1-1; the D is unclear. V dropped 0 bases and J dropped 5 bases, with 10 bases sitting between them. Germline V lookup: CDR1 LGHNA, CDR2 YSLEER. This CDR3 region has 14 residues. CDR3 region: CASSQESSGTEAFF. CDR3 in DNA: TGCGCCAGCAGCCAAGAATCATCGGGAACTGAAGCTTTCTTT.

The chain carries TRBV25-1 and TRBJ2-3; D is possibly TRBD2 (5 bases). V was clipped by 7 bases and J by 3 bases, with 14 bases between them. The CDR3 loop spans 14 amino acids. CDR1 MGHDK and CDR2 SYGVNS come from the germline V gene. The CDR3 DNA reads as TGTGCCAGCAAGAGGGAGTTGACAACAGATACGCAGTATTTT. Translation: CASKRELTTDTQYF.

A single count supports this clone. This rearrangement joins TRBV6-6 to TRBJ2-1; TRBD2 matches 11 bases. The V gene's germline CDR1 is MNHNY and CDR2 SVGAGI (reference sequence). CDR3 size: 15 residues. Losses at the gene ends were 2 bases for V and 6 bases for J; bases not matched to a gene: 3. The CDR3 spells CASSYRSGRANEQFF. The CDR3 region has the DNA TGTGCCAGCAGTTACCGTAGCGGGAGGGCCAATGAGCAGTTCTTC.

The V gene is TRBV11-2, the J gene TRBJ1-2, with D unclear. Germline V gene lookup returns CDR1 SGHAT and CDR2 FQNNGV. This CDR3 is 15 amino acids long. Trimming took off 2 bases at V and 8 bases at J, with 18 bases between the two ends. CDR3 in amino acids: CASSLIRTGDQGYTF. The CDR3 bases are TGTGCCAGCAGCTTAATCCGGACGGGAGATCAGGGCTACACCTTC.

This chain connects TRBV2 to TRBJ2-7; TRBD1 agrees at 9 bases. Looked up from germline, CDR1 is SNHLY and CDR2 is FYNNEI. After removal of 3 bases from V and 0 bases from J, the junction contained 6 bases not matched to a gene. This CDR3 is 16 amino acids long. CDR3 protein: CASSEDRDRDSYEQYF. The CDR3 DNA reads TGTGCCAGCAGTGAGGACCGGGACAGGGACTCCTACGAGCAGTACTTC.

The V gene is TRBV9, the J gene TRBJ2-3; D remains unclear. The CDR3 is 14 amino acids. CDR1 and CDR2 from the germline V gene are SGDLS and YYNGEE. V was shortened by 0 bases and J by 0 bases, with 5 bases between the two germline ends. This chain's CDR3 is CASSVGSSTDTQYF. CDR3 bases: TGTGCCAGCAGCGTAGGGAGTAGCACAGATACGCAGTATTTT. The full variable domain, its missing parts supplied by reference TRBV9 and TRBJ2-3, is DSGVTQTPKHLITATGQRVTLRCSPRSGDLSVYWYQQSLDQGLQFLIQYYNGEERAKGNILERFSAQQFPDLHSELNLSSLELGDSALYFCASSVGSSTDTQYFGPGTRLTVL.

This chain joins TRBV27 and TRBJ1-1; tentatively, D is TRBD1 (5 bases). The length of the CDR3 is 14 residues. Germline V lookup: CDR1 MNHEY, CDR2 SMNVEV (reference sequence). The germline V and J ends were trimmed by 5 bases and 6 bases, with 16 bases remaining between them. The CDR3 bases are TGTGCCAGCAGTCCAGGGCGAGGGGAGGCTGAAGCTTTCTTT. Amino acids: CASSPGRGEAEAFF.

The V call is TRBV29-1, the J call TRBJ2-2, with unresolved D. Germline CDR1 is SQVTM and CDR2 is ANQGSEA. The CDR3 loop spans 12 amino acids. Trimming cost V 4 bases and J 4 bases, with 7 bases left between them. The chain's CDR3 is CSVGAGTGELFF. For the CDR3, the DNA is TGCAGCGTTGGGGCAGGCACCGGGGAGCTGTTTTTT.

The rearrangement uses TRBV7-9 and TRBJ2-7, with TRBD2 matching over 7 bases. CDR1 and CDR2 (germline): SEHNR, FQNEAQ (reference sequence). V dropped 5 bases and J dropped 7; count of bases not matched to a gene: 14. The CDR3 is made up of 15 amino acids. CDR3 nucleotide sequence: TGTGCCAGCAGCCCCCTCTGGGGGGGAGATGGGGAGCAGTACTTC. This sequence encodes CASSPLWGGDGEQYF.

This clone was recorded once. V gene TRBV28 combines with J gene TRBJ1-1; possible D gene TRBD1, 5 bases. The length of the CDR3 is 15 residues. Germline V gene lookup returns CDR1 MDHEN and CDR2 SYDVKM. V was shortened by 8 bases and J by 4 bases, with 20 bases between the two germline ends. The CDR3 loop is CASEHINFGGTEAFF. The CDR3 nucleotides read TGTGCCAGCGAGCATATAAATTTCGGGGGCACTGAAGCTTTCTTT.

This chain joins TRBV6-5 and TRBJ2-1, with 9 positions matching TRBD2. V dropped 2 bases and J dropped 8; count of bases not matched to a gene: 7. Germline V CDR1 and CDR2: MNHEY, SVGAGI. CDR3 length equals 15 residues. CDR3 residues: CASSYELAGEYEQFF. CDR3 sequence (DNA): TGTGCCAGCAGTTACGAATTAGCGGGAGAATATGAGCAGTTCTTC.

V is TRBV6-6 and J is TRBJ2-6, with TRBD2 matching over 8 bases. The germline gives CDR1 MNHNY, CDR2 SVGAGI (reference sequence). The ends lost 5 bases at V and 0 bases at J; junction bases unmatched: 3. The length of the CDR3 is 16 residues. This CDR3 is CASSTRGGSGANVLTF. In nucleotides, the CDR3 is TGTGCCAGCAGTACCCGGGGGGGCTCTGGGGCCAACGTCCTGACTTTC.

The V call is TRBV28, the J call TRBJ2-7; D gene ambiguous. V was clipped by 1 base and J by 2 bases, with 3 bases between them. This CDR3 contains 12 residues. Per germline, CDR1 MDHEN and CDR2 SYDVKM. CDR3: CASSLLAYEQYF. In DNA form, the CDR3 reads TGTGCCAGCAGTTTATTAGCCTACGAGCAGTACTTC. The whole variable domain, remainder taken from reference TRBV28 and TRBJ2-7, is DVKVTQSSRYLVKRTGEKVFLECVQDMDHENMFWYRQDPGLGLRLIYFSYDVKMKEKGDIPEGYSVSREKKERFSLILESASTNQTSMYLCASSLLAYEQYFGPGTRLTVT.

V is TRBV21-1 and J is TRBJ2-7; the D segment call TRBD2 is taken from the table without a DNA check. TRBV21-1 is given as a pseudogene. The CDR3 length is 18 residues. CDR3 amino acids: CASRNCQPGLAGSYEQYF. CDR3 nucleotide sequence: TGTGCCAGCAGGAACTGTCAGCCGGGACTAGCGGGCTCCTACGAGCAGTACTTC.

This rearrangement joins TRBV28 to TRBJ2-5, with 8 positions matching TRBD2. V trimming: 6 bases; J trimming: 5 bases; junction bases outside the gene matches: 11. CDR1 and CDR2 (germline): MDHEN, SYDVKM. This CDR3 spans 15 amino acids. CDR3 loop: CASSPGTSLSETQYF. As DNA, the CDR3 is TGTGCCAGCAGCCCCGGGACTAGTCTTTCCGAGACCCAGTACTTC.